This T cell receptor (beta chain) emerged from a study of T-cell reconstitution after alpha-beta-depleted transplantation in children. Study-wide results and caveats: Once a year had passed after transplant, T-cell counts and diversity came mostly from newly produced T cells. In some patients, recipient T cells and intrathymic progenitors surviving conditioning explained high day-60 diversity. Two months or so post-transplant, alpha-beta T cells reportedly derived from several hundred expanded graft clones.

Unique molecular identifiers were incorporated when the TCRbeta library was constructed. Each CDR3 protein gets one entry after TCRdb re-called the PCR reads with MiXCR. The sample lists roughly 350,000 distinct CDR3 sequences, under 20% occurring once. There are a few counts of this clonotype. Its target is not known. Trimming took off 6 bases at V and 5 bases at J, with 19 bases between the two ends. The CDR3 spans 14 residues. Germline loops: CDR1 SQVTM, CDR2 ANQGSEA. This TCR was sampled from a male patient aged 2 to 9 who had a stem cell transplant for acute lymphoblastic leukemia, so the T cells may come from the graft donor. The sample here was PBMCs, mostly from graft donor cells, taken 360 days after TCRalphabeta/CD19-depleted stem cell transplant. The V and J genes are TRBV29-1 and TRBJ1-1; TRBD1 is a possible D gene (5 bases). The CDR3 DNA follows: TGCAGCGTACGTCTGGGACTACTGGAGACTGAAGCTTTCTTT. Its translation: CSVRLGLLETEAFF.